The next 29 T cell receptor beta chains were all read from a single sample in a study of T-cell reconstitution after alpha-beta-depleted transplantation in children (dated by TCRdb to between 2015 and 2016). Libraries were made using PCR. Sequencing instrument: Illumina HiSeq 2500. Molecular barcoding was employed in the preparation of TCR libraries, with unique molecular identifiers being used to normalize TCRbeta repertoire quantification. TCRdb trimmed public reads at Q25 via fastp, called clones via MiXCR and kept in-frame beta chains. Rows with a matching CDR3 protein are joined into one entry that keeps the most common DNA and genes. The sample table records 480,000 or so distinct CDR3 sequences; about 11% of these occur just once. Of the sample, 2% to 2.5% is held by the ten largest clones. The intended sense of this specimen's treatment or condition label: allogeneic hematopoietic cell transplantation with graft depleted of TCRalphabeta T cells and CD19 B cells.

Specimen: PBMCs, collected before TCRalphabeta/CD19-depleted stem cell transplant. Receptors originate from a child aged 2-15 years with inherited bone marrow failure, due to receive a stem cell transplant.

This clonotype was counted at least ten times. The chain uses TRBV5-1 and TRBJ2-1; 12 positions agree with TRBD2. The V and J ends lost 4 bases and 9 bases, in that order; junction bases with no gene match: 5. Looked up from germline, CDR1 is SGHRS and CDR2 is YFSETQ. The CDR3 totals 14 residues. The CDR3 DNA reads TGCGCCAGCAGCCCCCGACTAGCGGGAGCTGAGCAGTTCTTC. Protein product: CASSPRLAGAEQFF.

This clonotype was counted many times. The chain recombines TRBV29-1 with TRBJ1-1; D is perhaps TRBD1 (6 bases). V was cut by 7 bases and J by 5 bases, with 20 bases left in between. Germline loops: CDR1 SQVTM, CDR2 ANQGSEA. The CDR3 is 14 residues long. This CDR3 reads CSAGVTGRETEAFF. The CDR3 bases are TGCAGCGCAGGGGTCACAGGGAGAGAAACTGAAGCTTTCTTT.

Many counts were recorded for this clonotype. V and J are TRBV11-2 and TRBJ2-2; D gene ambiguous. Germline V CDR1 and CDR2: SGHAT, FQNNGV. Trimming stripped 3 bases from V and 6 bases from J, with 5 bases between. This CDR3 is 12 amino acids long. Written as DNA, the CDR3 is TGTGCCAGCAGCTTTTACCCCGGGGAGCTGTTTTTT. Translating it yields CASSFYPGELFF.

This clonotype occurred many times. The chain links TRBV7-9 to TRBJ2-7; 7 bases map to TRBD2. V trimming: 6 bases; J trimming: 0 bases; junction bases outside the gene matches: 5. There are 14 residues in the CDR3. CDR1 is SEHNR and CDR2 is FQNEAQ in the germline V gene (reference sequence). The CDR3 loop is CASSRTSDSYEQYF. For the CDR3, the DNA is TGTGCCAGCAGTCGAACTAGCGACTCCTACGAGCAGTACTTC.

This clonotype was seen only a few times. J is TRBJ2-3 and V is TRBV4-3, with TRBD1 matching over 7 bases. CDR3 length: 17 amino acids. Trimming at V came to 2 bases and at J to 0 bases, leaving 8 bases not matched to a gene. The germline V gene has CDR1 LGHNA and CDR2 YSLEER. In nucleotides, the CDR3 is TGCGCCAGCAGCCAATACGGACAGGCTTCTAGCACAGATACGCAGTATTTT. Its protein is CASSQYGQASSTDTQYF.

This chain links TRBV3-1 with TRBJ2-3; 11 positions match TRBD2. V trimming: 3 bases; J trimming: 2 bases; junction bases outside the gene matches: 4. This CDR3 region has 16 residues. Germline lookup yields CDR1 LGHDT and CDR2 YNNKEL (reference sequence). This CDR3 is CASSQRLAGSTDTQYF. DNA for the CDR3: TGTGCCAGCAGCCAGAGACTAGCGGGATCCACAGATACGCAGTATTTT.

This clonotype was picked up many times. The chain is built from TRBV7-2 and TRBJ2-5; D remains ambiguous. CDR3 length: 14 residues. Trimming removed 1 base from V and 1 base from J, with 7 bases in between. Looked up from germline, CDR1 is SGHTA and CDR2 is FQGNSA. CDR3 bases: TGTGCCAGCAGCTTAGAGTACGGCCAAGAGACCCAGTACTTC. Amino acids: CASSLEYGQETQYF. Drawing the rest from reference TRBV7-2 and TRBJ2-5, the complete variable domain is GAGVSQSPSNKVTEKGKDVELRCDPISGHTALYWYRQSLGQGLEFLIYFQGNSAPDKSGLPSDRFSAERTGGSVSTLTIQRTQQEDSAVYLCASSLEYGQETQYFGPGTRLLVL.

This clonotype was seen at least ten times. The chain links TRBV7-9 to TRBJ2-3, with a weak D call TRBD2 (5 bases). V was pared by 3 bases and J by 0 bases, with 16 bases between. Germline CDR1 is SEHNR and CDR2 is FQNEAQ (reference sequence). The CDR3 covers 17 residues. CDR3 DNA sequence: TGTGCCAGCAGCTTTAGCGTGCACCTGACTAGCACAGATACGCAGTATTTT. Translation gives CASSFSVHLTSTDTQYF.

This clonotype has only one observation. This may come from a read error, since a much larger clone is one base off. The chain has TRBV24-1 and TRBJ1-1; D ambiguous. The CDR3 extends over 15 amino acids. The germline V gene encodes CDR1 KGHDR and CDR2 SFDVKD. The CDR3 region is CASSDSGRENTEAFF. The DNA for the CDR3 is TGTGCCTCCAGTGACTCGGGCCGCGAGAACACTGAAGCTTTCTTT.

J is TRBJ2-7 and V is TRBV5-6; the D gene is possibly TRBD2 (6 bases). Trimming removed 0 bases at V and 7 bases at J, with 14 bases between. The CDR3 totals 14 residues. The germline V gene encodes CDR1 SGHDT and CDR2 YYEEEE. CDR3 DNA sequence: TGTGCCAGCAGCTTGGGGCCCAGGGCGGGGGAGCAGTACTTC. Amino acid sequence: CASSLGPRAGEQYF.

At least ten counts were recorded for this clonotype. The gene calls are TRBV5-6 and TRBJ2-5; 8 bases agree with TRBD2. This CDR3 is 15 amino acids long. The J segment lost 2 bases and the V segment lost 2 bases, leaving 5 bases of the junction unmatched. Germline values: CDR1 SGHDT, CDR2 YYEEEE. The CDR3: CASSLSAGVQETQYF. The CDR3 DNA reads TGTGCCAGCAGCTTATCAGCGGGAGTTCAAGAGACCCAGTACTTC.

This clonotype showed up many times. Here the CDR3 reads CASSSRTVHGYTF. As DNA, the CDR3 is TGTGCCAGCAGCTCCCGGACAGTTCATGGCTACACCTTC. The J gene is TRBJ1-2, the V gene TRBV7-2, with D possibly matching TRBD1 (6 bases). The CDR3 runs 13 residues. Trimming removed 4 bases at V and 6 bases at J, with 12 bases between. The germline V gene has CDR1 SGHTA and CDR2 FQGNSA.

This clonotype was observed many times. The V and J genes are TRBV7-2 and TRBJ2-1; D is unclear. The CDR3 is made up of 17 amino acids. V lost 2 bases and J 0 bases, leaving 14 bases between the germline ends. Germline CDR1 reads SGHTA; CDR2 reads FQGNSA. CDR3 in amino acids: CASSLLAIHRSYNEQFF. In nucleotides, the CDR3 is TGTGCCAGCAGCTTATTGGCTATCCACCGCTCCTACAATGAGCAGTTCTTC.

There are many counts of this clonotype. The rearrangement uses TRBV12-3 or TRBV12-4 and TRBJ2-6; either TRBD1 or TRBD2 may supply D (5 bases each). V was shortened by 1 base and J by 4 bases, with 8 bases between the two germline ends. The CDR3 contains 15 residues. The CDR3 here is CASSLGGVGANVLTF. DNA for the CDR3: TGTGCCAGCAGTTTAGGAGGGGTCGGGGCCAACGTCCTGACTTTC.

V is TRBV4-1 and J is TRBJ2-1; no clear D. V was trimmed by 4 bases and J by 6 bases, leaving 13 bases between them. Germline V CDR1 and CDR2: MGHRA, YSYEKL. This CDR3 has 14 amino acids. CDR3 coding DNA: TGCGCCAGCAGCCGACGTGGTTCAACCAATGAGCAGTTCTTC. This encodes CASSRRGSTNEQFF.

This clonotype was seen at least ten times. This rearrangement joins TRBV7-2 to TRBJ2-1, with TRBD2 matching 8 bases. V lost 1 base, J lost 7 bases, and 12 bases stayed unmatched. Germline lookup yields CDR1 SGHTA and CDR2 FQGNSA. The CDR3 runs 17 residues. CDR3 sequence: CASSLGVAGGLTNEQFF. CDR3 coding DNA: TGTGCCAGCAGCTTAGGGGTGGCGGGAGGCTTAACGAATGAGCAGTTCTTC.

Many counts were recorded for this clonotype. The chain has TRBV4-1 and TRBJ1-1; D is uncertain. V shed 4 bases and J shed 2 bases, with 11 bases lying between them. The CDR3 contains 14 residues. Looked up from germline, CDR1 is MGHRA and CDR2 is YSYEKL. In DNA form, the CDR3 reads TGCGCCAGCAGCCTCGAACAGTCAAACACTGAAGCTTTCTTT. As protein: CASSLEQSNTEAFF.

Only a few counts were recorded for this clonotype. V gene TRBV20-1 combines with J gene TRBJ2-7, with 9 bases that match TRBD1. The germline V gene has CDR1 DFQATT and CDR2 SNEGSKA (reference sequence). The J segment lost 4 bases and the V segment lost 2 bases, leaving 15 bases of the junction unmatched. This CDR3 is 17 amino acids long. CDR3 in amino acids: CSARPTHRGRPPYEQYF. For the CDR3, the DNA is TGCAGTGCTAGACCCACCCACAGGGGGCGGCCACCTTACGAGCAGTACTTC.

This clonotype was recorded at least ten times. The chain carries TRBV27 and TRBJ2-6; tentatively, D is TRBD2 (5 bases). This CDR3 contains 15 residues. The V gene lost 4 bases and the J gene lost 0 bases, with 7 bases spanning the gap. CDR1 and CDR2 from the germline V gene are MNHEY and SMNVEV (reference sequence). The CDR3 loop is CASSYGNSGANVLTF. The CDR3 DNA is TGTGCCAGCAGTTACGGGAACTCTGGGGCCAACGTCCTGACTTTC.

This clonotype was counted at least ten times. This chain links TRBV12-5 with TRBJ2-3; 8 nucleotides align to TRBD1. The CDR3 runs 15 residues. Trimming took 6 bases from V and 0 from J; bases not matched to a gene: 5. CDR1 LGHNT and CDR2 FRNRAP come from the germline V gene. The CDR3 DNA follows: TGTGCTAGTGGCCCGACAGGGGCAAGCACAGATACGCAGTATTTT. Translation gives CASGPTGASTDTQYF.

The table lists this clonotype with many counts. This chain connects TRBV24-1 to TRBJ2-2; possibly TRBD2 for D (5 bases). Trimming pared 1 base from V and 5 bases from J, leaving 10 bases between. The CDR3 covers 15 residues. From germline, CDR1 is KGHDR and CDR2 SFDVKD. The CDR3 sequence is CATSDFLSGTGELFF. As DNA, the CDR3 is TGTGCCACCAGTGATTTTTTGTCGGGAACCGGGGAGCTGTTTTTT.

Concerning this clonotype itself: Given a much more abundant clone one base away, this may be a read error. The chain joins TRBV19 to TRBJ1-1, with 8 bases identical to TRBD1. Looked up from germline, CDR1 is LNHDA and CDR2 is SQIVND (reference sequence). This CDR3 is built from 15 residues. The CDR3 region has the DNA TGTGCCAGTAGTGAGGACAGGGAAGAGTACACTGCAGCTTTCTTT. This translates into CASSEDREEYTAAFF.

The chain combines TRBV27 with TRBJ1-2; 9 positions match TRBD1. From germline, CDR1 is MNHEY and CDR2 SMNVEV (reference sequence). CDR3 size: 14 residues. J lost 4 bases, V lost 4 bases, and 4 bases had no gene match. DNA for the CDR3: TGTGCCAGCAGTTCAAGGACAGGGGTCTATGGCTACACCTTC. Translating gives CASSSRTGVYGYTF.

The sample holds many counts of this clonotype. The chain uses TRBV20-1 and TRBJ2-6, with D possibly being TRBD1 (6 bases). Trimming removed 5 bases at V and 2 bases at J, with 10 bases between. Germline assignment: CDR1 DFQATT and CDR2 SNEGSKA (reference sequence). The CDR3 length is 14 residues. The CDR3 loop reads CSALRGTGANVLTF. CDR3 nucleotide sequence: TGCAGTGCTCTCAGGGGAACTGGGGCCAACGTCCTGACTTTC.

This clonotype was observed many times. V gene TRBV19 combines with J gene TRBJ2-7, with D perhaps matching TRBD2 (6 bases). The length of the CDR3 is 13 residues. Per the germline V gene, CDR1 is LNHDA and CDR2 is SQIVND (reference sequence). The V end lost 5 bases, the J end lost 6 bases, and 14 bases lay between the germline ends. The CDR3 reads CASSVTVGGEQYF. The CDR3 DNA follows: TGTGCCAGTAGTGTCACCGTGGGGGGCGAGCAGTACTTC.

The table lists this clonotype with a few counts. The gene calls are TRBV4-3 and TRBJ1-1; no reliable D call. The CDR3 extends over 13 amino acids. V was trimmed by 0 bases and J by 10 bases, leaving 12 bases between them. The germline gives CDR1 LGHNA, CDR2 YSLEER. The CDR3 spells CASSQDYRARAFF. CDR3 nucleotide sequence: TGCGCCAGCAGCCAAGATTACCGGGCTCGAGCTTTCTTT.

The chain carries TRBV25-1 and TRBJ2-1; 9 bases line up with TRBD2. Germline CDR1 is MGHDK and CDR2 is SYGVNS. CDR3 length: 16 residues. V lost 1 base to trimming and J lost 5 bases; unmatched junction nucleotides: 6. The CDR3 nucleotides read TGTGCCAGCAGTGAATGGGCGGGAGGGGTCCACAATGAGCAGTTCTTC. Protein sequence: CASSEWAGGVHNEQFF.

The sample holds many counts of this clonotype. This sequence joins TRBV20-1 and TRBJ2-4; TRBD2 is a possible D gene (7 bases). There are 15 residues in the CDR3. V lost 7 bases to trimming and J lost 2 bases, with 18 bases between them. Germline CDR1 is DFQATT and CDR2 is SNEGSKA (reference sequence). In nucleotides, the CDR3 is TGCAGTGTCCAAAGGGGGGGAGGGTCCAAAAACATTCAGTACTTC. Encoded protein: CSVQRGGGSKNIQYF.

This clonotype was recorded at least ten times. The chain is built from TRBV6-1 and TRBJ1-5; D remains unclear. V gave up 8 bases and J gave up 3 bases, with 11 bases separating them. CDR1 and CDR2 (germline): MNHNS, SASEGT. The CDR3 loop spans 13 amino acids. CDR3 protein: CASGGPDNQPQHF. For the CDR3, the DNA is TGTGCCAGCGGAGGTCCCGACAATCAGCCCCAGCATTTT.